One TCR beta chain is described in this entry. The identical CDR3 is also encoded by other nucleotide sequences in the sample. Despite likely unrecorded immune exposures, the donors were nominally healthy at the time of sampling. PCR involved 60 Vbeta and 13 Jbeta primers. The table came from immunoSEQ multiplex PCR; TCRdb's copy has only in-frame clones and leaves some out. The profile covers about 110,000 clones, with around 79% appearing a single time and 3.1% taken by the ten largest. The data were obtained in a study of cytomegalovirus exposure and HLA in healthy donors. Looking at the study overall: Around 83% of around 390 genotyped donors fell in the Caucasian-associated ancestry cluster.

Specimen: PBMCs. This clonotype was sampled from a middle-aged woman in good health and CMV-seronegative.

In nucleotides, the CDR3 is TGCGCCAGCAGCCTGACAGGGAACACTGAAGCTTTCTTT. Encoded protein: CASSLTGNTEAFF. This chain connects TRBV5-1 to TRBJ1-1; a weak D match, TRBD1 (6 bases). Trimming took 4 bases from V and 1 from J, leaving 8 bases between them. This CDR3 is built from 13 residues. CDR1 and CDR2 (germline): SGHRS, YFSETQ.